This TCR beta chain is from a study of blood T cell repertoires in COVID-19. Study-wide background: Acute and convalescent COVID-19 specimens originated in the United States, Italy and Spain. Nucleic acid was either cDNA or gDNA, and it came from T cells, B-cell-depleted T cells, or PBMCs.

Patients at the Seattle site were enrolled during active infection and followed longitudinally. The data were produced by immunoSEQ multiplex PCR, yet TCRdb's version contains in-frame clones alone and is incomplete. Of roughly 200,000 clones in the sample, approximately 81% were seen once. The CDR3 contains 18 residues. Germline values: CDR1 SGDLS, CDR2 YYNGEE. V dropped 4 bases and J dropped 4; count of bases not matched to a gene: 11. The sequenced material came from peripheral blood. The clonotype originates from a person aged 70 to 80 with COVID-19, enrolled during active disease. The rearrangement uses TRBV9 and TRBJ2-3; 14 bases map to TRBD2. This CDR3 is CASSPGRTSGRPPDTQYF. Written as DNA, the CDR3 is TGTGCCAGCAGCCCAGGAAGGACTAGCGGGAGGCCCCCAGATACGCAGTATTTT. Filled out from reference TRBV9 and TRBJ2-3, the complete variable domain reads DSGVTQTPKHLITATGQRVTLRCSPRSGDLSVYWYQQSLDQGLQFLIQYYNGEERAKGNILERFSAQQFPDLHSELNLSSLELGDSALYFCASSPGRTSGRPPDTQYFGPGTRLTVL.